The clone carrying this TCR beta chain was detected only a few times. Its antigen is not identified. The entirety of the isolated RNA underwent reverse transcription, so expressed TCRB transcripts were sequenced. Method: immunoSEQ multiplex PCR; TCRdb's copy keeps in-frame clones and lacks some. The sample includes about half a million clones, more than 9.5% of them seen just once. The collection from each donor was one heparinised blood draw averaging about 116 mL. Isolation of CD4+ naive, central memory, regulatory and stem cell-like memory cells was achieved by sorting via CD45RO/CCR7/CD25/CD127/CD95/CD27. Without exception, sorted populations had purity beyond 98%. Unmatched junction bases numbered 5, after V lost 2 bases and J lost 2 bases. CDR1 and CDR2 (germline): SEHNR, FQNEAQ (reference sequence). CDR3 length equals 16 residues. The data are from a study of beta chain features in type 1 diabetes. Study-wide results and limits: VDJ junctions in type 1 diabetes patients carried more deletions and fewer insertions.

The chain links TRBV7-9 to TRBJ2-3, with 9 positions matching TRBD2. The sample comprised naive CD4+ T cells from blood. The receptor was derived from a young woman in good health. CDR3 in amino acids: CASSLFSGGHTDTQYF. The CDR3, as DNA: TGTGCCAGCAGCTTATTTAGCGGGGGTCACACAGATACGCAGTATTTT. Supplemented by reference TRBV7-9 and TRBJ2-3, the full variable domain reads DTGVSQNPRHKITKRGQNVTFRCDPISEHNRLYWYRQTLGQGPEFLTYFQNEAQLEKSRLLSDRFSAERPKGSFSTLEIQRTEQGDSAMYLCASSLFSGGHTDTQYFGPGTRLTVL.